This T cell receptor (beta chain) was sequenced in a study of OX40 agonist ivuxolimab in advanced cancers. Study-wide results and limits: The study observed clonal expansion of CD4+ and CD8+ blood T cells by week 6 at 0.1 to 3.0 mg/kg. Part of the nonresponder group also had normalized T-cell clonal expansion that was low.

As to this clone: The target antigen is unknown.

TCRdb keeps only in-frame clones here, not all; method: immunoSEQ multiplex PCR. There are roughly 40,000 clones in the sample; about 88% occur only once, and about 16% lies in the top ten. The CDR3 sequence is 17 residues long. The J gene is TRBJ1-5, the V gene TRBV12-2. TRBV12-2 is given as a pseudogene. The sample consisted of CD4+ or CD8+ T cells sorted from blood, taken in a trial of the OX40 agonist ivuxolimab. The receptor was derived from an adult with an advanced solid tumor such as melanoma, head and neck, liver or kidney cancer. This CDR3 reads CASRLGEQEDSNQPQHF. The CDR3 DNA follows: TGTGCAAGTCGCTTAGGCGAACAGGAGGATAGCAATCAGCCCCAGCATTTT.